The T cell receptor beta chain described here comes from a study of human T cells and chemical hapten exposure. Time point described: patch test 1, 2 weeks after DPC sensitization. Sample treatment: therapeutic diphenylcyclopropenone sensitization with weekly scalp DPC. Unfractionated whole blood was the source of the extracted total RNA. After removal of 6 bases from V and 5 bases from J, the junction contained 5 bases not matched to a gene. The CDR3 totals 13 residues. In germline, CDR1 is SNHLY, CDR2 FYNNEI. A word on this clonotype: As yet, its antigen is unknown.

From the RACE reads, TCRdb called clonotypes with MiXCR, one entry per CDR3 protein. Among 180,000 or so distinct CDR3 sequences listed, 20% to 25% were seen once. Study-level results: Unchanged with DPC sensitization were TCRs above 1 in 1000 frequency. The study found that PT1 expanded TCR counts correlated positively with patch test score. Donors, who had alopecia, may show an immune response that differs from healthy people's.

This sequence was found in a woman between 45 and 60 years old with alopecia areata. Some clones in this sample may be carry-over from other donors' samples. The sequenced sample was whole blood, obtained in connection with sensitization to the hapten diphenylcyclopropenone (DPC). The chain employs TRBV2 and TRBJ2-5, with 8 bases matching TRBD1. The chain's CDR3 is CASRNTGGETQYF. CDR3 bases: TGTGCCAGCAGAAATACAGGGGGGGAGACCCAGTACTTC.